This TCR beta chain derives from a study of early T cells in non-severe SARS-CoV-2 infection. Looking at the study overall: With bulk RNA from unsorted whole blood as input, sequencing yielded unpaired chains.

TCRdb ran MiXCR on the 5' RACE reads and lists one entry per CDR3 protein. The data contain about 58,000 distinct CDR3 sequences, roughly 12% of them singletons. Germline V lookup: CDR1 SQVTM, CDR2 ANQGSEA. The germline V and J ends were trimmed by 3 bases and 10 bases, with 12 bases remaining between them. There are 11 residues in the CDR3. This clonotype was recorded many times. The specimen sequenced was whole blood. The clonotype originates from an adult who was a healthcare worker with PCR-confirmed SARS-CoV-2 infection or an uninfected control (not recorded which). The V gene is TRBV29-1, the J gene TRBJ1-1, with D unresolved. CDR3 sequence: CSVDPQAGAFF. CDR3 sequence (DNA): TGCAGCGTTGACCCCCAGGCGGGAGCTTTCTTT.